This entry lists 25 T cell receptor beta chains sequenced from one sample in a study of blood T cells in healthy people across ages. The authors ran a second PCR of roughly 7 to 11 cycles using a sample-barcoded 5' primer and a J-beta primer mix. MiXCR, run by TCRdb on the 5' RACE reads, gives a single entry per CDR3 protein. Here the sample spans about 780,000 distinct CDR3 sequences, 62% being singletons. The material sequenced was blood. These receptors all come from a man aged 25 to 45 in good health.

The rearrangement links TRBV5-1 to TRBJ2-2, with no clear D. The CDR3 loop spans 14 amino acids. The V end was cut by 1 base, the J end by 1 base, with 5 bases between. Germline V gene lookup returns CDR1 SGHRS and CDR2 YFSETQ. The CDR3 nucleotides read TGCGCCAGCAGCTTGAAGTGGAACACCGGGGAGCTGTTTTTT. As protein: CASSLKWNTGELFF.

This rearrangement joins TRBV10-3 to TRBJ2-1, with no clear D. The CDR3 is made up of 13 amino acids. V dropped 0 bases and J dropped 9 bases, with 9 bases sitting between them. Germline V gives CDR1 ENHRY, CDR2 SYGVKD. This chain's CDR3 is CAISESPDLEQFF. The DNA for the CDR3 is TGTGCCATCAGTGAGTCTCCGGACCTTGAGCAGTTCTTC.

This chain joins TRBV20-1 and TRBJ1-5; D uncertain. V gave up 1 base and J gave up 4 bases, with 11 bases separating them. From germline, CDR1 is DFQATT and CDR2 SNEGSKA (reference sequence). CDR3 size: 14 residues. As DNA, the CDR3 is TGCAGTGCTAGAGCGCACACGTATAATCAGCCCCAGCATTTT. It is translated as CSARAHTYNQPQHF.

This clonotype was detected a few times. This rearrangement joins TRBV9 to TRBJ2-1; D unresolved. Deletions cut 0 bases from V and 9 bases from J, with 4 bases between. Per the germline V gene, CDR1 is SGDLS and CDR2 is YYNGEE. The CDR3 sequence is 11 residues long. The CDR3: CASSVEGEQFF. The CDR3 DNA reads TGTGCCAGCAGCGTAGAGGGTGAGCAGTTCTTC.

For this clonotype: A junction boundary mismatches the germline segment, possibly from a read error. This chain uses TRBV11-1 with TRBJ2-1; 9 bases match TRBD2. CDR1 and CDR2 from the germline V gene are SGHAT and FQDESV (reference sequence). The CDR3 has 16 residues. The CDR3, as DNA: TGTGTCAGCAGCTTAGGAGATAGCGGGGGCCGCAATGAGCAGTTCTTC. The encoded protein is CVSSLGDSGGRNEQFF.

This sequence joins TRBV7-9 and TRBJ2-3; D is ambiguous. Trimming took 2 bases from V and 5 from J, leaving 17 bases between them. Looked up from germline, CDR1 is SEHNR and CDR2 is FQNEAQ (reference sequence). The CDR3 length is 16 residues. The CDR3 protein is CASSLTTTGLGDTQYF. CDR3 nucleotide sequence: TGTGCCAGCAGCTTAACAACGACCGGATTAGGAGATACGCAGTATTTT. Based on the CDR3 plus reference TRBV7-9 and TRBJ2-3, the full variable domain is DTGVSQNPRHKITKRGQNVTFRCDPISEHNRLYWYRQTLGQGPEFLTYFQNEAQLEKSRLLSDRFSAERPKGSFSTLEIQRTEQGDSAMYLCASSLTTTGLGDTQYFGPGTRLTVL.

The J gene is TRBJ1-5, the V gene TRBV11-2; no firm D call. The germline V gene encodes CDR1 SGHAT and CDR2 FQNNGV. The CDR3 totals 15 residues. Trimming stripped 0 bases from V and 7 bases from J, with 13 bases between. The CDR3 region is CASSLDQVGSQPQHF. The DNA of the CDR3 is TGTGCCAGCAGCTTAGACCAGGTCGGATCCCAGCCCCAGCATTTT. The full variable domain, with the rest looked up from reference TRBV11-2 and TRBJ1-5, is EAGVAQSPRYKIIEKRQSVAFWCNPISGHATLYWYQQILGQGPKLLIQFQNNGVVDDSQLPKDRFSAERLKGVDSTLKIQPAKLEDSAVYLCASSLDQVGSQPQHFGDGTRLSIL.

The chain links TRBV9 to TRBJ2-5, with D possibly being TRBD2 (6 bases). Per the germline V gene, CDR1 is SGDLS and CDR2 is YYNGEE. The V end was cut by 0 bases, the J end by 3 bases, with 9 bases between. The CDR3 totals 14 residues. The CDR3 protein is CASSVGIAEETQYF. Written as DNA, the CDR3 is TGTGCCAGCAGCGTAGGAATAGCGGAAGAGACCCAGTACTTC.

This rearrangement joins TRBV12-3 or TRBV12-4 to TRBJ2-5; no clear D. The end of the DNA is better explained by TRBJ2-7, so the J call may be wrong. This CDR3 has 13 amino acids. The CDR3 region is CASPNSRRDEQYF. DNA of the CDR3: TGTGCCAGCCCCAACAGCCGGAGAGACGAGCAGTACTTC.

This chain connects TRBV6-2 or TRBV6-3 to TRBJ2-3; D ambiguous. CDR3 size: 12 residues. The V end was cut by 2 bases, the J end by 4 bases, with 4 bases between. Germline CDR1 reads MNHEY; CDR2 reads SVGEGT. CDR3 DNA: TGTGCCAGCAGTTACGGACCAGATACGCAGTATTTT. Translation: CASSYGPDTQYF.

J is TRBJ1-1 and V is TRBV5-1, with 8 bases identical to TRBD1. Unmatched junction bases numbered 9, after V lost 4 bases and J lost 1 base. The CDR3 spans 16 residues. The V gene's germline CDR1 is SGHRS and CDR2 YFSETQ. DNA for the CDR3: TGCGCCAGCAGCACGTCAGGGGGCGGGGGGAACACTGAAGCTTTCTTT. Residues: CASSTSGGGGNTEAFF.

The chain carries TRBV4-3 and TRBJ2-1, with 13 bases fitting TRBD2. This CDR3 has 17 amino acids. CDR1 LGHNA and CDR2 YSLEER come from the germline V gene. Trimming took 5 bases from V and 10 from J; bases not matched to a gene: 14. CDR3 in DNA: TGCGCCAGCAGCTTTCGTCGGACTAGCGGGGGCCGCGGGGAGCAGTTCTTC. Its protein is CASSFRRTSGGRGEQFF.

The gene calls are TRBV15 and TRBJ1-2; perhaps TRBD1 as D (5 bases). V shed 4 bases and J shed 4 bases, with 10 bases lying between them. Germline assignment: CDR1 LNHNV and CDR2 YYDKDF (reference sequence). The CDR3 covers 13 residues. For the CDR3, the DNA is TGTGCCACCAGCACCCGGGGCCCCTATGGCTACACCTTC. Its translation is CATSTRGPYGYTF.

The V call is TRBV7-2, the J call TRBJ2-1; TRBD2 might be the D (7 bases). V lost 5 bases to trimming and J lost 10 bases, with 21 bases between them. The CDR3 totals 15 residues. Germline CDR1 and CDR2: SGHTA and FQGNSA. Here the CDR3 reads CASSPAGALGWEQFF. CDR3 sequence (DNA): TGTGCCAGCAGCCCCGCGGGGGCATTGGGTTGGGAGCAGTTCTTC.

The gene calls are TRBV12-3 or TRBV12-4 and TRBJ2-1, with D uncertain. Trimming removed 3 bases from V and 7 bases from J, with 7 bases in between. The CDR3 totals 12 residues. CDR3 nucleotides: TGTGCCAGCAGTTTTTGGATGAATGAGCAGTTCTTC. This encodes CASSFWMNEQFF.

The chain recombines TRBV6-2 or TRBV6-3 with TRBJ1-6, with 9 nucleotides matching TRBD1. The CDR3 is 16 amino acids. Trimming at V came to 6 bases and at J to 10 bases, leaving 13 bases not matched to a gene. The germline CDR1 and CDR2 sequences are MNHEY and SVGEGT. This CDR3 reads CASSRQEGQGYSPLHF. In DNA form, the CDR3 reads TGTGCCAGCAGCCGCCAAGAGGGACAGGGATACTCACCCCTCCACTTT.

This chain joins TRBV7-8 and TRBJ2-3; 7 bases agree with TRBD1. This CDR3 has 17 residues. The V segment lost 2 bases and the J segment 2 bases; nucleotides outside the gene matches: 10. Germline V gene data show CDR1 as SGHVS and CDR2 as FQNEAQ. The CDR3 DNA sequence: TGTGCCAGCAGCTTAAGTTCCCGGGACAGCTACACAGATACGCAGTATTTT. Translated, it gives CASSLSSRDSYTDTQYF.

The chain carries TRBV7-2 and TRBJ2-3; 9 bases agree with TRBD2. This CDR3 has 16 amino acids. With V trimmed by 3 bases and J by 6 bases, 10 bases remained unmatched. Germline assignment: CDR1 SGHTA and CDR2 FQGNSA. The CDR3 spells CASSFPGLAIPDTQYF. In DNA, the CDR3 is TGTGCCAGCAGCTTTCCGGGACTAGCAATCCCCGATACGCAGTATTTT.

This clonotype was observed a few times. V gene TRBV4-3 combines with J gene TRBJ2-1; the match to TRBD2 covers 10 bases. The CDR3 has 15 residues. CDR1 and CDR2 (germline): LGHNA, YSLEER. V dropped 1 base and J dropped 9; count of bases not matched to a gene: 6. CDR3 protein: CASSQGAGGISEQFF. For the CDR3, the DNA is TGCGCCAGCAGCCAAGGAGCGGGGGGGATAAGTGAGCAGTTCTTC.

The rearrangement uses TRBV28 and TRBJ2-6; D gene ambiguous. The CDR3 is made up of 15 amino acids. The germline V gene encodes CDR1 MDHEN and CDR2 SYDVKM. V lost 6 bases and J 1 base, leaving 10 bases between the germline ends. CDR3 residues: CASSLSLSGANVLTF. The DNA for the CDR3 is TGTGCCAGCAGCTTAAGCCTTTCTGGGGCCAACGTCCTGACTTTC.

In DNA, the CDR3 is TGTGCCAGCAGTTTAGCGTGCCGGGGGACCCGTGGCTACACCTTC. Translation: CASSLACRGTRGYTF. The chain links TRBV28 to TRBJ1-2; D is possibly TRBD1 (5 bases). Trimming cost V 2 bases and J 7 bases, with 17 bases left between them. CDR1 and CDR2 (germline): MDHEN, SYDVKM. This CDR3 has 15 amino acids.

A single count supports this clonotype. No DNA is shown, since the ends of the CDR3 on it are uncertain; the CDR3 is the one TCRdb lists. The chain couples TRBV21-1 to TRBJ2-1; the DNA was not compared with TRBD2, the D call given in the table. TRBV21-1 is given as a pseudogene. The CDR3 is made up of 17 amino acids, end residues included. The CDR3 loop is CASSKVGAGSTYNEQFF.

This clonotype was seen a single time. This chain links TRBV3-1 with TRBJ2-1; TRBD1 might be the D (6 bases). The V gene's germline CDR1 is LGHDT and CDR2 YNNKEL (reference sequence). The CDR3 length is 13 residues. Between the trimmed V and J ends, which lost 7 bases and 10 bases, there was a span of 17 bases. The CDR3, as DNA: TGTGCCAGCACACACCATGGGGGCAGGGAGCAGTTCTTC. It specifies CASTHHGGREQFF.

As regards this clonotype: Relative to the germline gene, one junction end is altered; a read error may explain this. V and J are TRBV12-3 or TRBV12-4 and TRBJ2-4; no firm D call. The CDR3 consists of 14 residues. CDR3 DNA: TGTGCCAACAGTTTTAGCAGATCCAAAAACATTCAGTACTTC. Its translation: CANSFSRSKNIQYF.

V and J are TRBV4-3 and TRBJ1-4; 9 nucleotides line up with TRBD1. J lost 7 bases, V lost 6 bases, and 6 bases had no gene match. Germline V lookup: CDR1 LGHNA, CDR2 YSLEER. The CDR3 sequence is 14 residues long. The CDR3, as DNA: TGCGCCAGCAGTCATGGACAGGGGAGTGAAAAACTGTTTTTT. Its translation is CASSHGQGSEKLFF.